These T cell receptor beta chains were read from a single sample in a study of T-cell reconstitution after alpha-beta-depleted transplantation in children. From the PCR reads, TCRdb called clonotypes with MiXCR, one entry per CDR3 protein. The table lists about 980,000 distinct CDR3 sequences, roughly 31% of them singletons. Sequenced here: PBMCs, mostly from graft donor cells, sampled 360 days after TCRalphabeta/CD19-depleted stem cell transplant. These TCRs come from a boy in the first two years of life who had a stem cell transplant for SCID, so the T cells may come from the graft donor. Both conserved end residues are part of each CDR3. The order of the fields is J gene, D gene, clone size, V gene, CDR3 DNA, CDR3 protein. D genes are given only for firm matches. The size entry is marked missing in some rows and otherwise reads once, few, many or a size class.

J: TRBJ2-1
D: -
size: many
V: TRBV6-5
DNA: TGTGCCAGCAGTTACTCGGGGTACAATGAGCAGTTCTTC
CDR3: CASSYSGYNEQFF

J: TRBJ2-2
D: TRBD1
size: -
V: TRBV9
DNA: TGTGCCAGCAGCCCGACACGGGGGTCCCGACAGGGGGCGCATTCCGGGGAGCTGTTTTTT
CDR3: CASSPTRGSRQGAHSGELFF

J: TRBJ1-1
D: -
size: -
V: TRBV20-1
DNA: TGCAGTGCTAGTGGGAACACTGAAGCTTTCTTT
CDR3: CSASGNTEAFF

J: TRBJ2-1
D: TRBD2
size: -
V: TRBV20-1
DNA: TGCAGTGCTAGAGCTAGCGGGGGGCTCTACAATGAGCAGTTCTTC
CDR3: CSARASGGLYNEQFF

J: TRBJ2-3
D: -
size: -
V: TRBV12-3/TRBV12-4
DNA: TGTGCCAGCAGTTTAGCGCGTCCGGATACGCAGTATTTT
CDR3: CASSLARPDTQYF

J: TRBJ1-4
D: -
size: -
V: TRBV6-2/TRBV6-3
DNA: TGTGCCAGCAGTTACTCGACATCGAACAGGAGGGGGGCAGCGGCTAATGAAAAACTGTTTTTT
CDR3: CASSYSTSNRRGAAANEKLFF

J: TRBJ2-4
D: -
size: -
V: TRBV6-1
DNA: TGTGCCAGCAGAAATTTGGCCAAAAACATTCAGTACTTC
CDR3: CASRNLAKNIQYF

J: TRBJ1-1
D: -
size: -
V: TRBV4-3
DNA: TGCGCCAGCAGCCAAGATCGGGGGACCACCAGGGAAGCTTTCTTT
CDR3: CASSQDRGTTREAFF

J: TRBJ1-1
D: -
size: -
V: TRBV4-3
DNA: TGCGCCAGCAGTCCTAGGACATACGGCACTGAAGCTTTCTTT
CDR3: CASSPRTYGTEAFF

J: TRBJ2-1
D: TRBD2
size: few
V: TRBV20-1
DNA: TGCAGTGCTAGAGGCCTAGCGGGGTTCAATGAGCAGTTCTTC
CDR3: CSARGLAGFNEQFF

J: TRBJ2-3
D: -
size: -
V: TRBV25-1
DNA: TGTGCCAGCAGTGAGGAAGAACGAGCAGATACGCAGTATTTT
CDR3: CASSEEERADTQYF

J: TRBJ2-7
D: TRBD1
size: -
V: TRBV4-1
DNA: TGCGCCAGCAGCCAAGGCCTGGACAGGGTGGGGGAGCAGTACTTC
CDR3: CASSQGLDRVGEQYF

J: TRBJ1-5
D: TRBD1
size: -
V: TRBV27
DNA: TGTGCCAGCAGTGACAGGGGACATAGCAATCAGCCCCAGCATTTT
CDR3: CASSDRGHSNQPQHF

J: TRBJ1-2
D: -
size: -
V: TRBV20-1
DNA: TGCAGTGCTAGGGGGGACTATGGCTACACCTTC
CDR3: CSARGDYGYTF

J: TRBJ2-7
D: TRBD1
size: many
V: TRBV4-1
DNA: TGCGCCAGCAGCCAAGGACAGGGAGCGTCCTACGAGCAGTACTTC
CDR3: CASSQGQGASYEQYF

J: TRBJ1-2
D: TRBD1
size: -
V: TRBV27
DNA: TGTGCCAGCAGCGGGAACAGGGGGGACTATGGCTACACCTTC
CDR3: CASSGNRGDYGYTF

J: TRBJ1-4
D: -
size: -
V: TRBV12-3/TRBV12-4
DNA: TGTGCCAGCAGCAGAGACGGACGGTCTAATGAAAAACTGTTTTTT
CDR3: CASSRDGRSNEKLFF

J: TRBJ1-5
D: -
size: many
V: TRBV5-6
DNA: TGTGCCAGCAGCTTGGGGAGGAGCAATCAGCCCCAGCATTTT
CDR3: CASSLGRSNQPQHF

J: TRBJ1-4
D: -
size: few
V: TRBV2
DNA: TGTGCCAGCAGCCTGACGACGGTGGACGAAAAACTGTTTTTT
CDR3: CASSLTTVDEKLFF

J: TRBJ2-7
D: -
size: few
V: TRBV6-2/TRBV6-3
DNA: TGTGCCAGCAGTCGGGGGACATCCCCCACGCCTTTTGAGCAGTACTTC
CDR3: CASSRGTSPTPFEQYF

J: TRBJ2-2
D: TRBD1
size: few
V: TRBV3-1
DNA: TGTGCCAGCAGCCAATTGGGGACAGGGAAGGCCGGGGAGCTGTTTTTT
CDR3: CASSQLGTGKAGELFF

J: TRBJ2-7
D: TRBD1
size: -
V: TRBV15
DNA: TGTGCCACCAGCAGAGATAAATCAGGGGGCTGGTCCTACGAGCAGTACTTC
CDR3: CATSRDKSGGWSYEQYF

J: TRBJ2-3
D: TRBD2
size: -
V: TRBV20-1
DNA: TGCAGTGCTGGGGCTAGCGGTAGCACAGATACGCAGTATTTT
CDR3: CSAGASGSTDTQYF

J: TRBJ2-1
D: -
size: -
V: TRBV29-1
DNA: TGCAGCGCTGGCCTAGTCGGAAATGAGCAGTTCTTC
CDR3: CSAGLVGNEQFF

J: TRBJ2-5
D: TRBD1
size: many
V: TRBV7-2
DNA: TGTGCCAGCAGCCGAGGACAGGAAGAGACCCAGTACTTC
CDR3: CASSRGQEETQYF

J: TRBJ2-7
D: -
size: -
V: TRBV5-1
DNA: TGCGCCAGCAGCTTCCAGGGGGGGACCTACGAGCAGTACTTC
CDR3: CASSFQGGTYEQYF

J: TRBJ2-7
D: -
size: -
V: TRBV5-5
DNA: TGTGCCAGCAGCTTGGTCCTCGCTAACAGGGACTCCCCCTACGAGCAGTACTTC
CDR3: CASSLVLANRDSPYEQYF

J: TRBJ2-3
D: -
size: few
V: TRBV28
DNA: TGTGCCAGCAGTTCGTCAAAGGCCCTTCAGACGCAGTATTTT
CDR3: CASSSSKALQTQYF

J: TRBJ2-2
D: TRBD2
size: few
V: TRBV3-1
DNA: TGTGCCAGCAGCCAGCGAGCGGGGGGGCCTAACACCGGGGAGCTGTTTTTT
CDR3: CASSQRAGGPNTGELFF

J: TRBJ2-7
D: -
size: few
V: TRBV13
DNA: TGTGCCAGCAGCCCCCGGGCGGGTAAAGCGGGCTCCTACGAGCAGTACTTC
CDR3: CASSPRAGKAGSYEQYF

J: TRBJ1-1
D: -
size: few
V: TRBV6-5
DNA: TGTGCCAGCAGTTACGACGGTTTCAGGGGAGGGACTGAAGCTTTCTTT
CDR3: CASSYDGFRGGTEAFF

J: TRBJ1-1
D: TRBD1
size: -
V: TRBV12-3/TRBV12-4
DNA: TGTGCCAGCAGTCCTCATGGACAGGCCTTGAACACTGAAGCTTTCTTT
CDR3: CASSPHGQALNTEAFF

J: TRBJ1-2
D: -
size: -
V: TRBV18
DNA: TGTGCCAGCTCACTTATCAAATTGGACAGAAGCTATGGCTACACCTTC
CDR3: CASSLIKLDRSYGYTF

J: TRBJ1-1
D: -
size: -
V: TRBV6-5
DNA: TGTGCCAGCAGTTACTCGATTTACGGGAACACTGAAGCTTTCTTT
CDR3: CASSYSIYGNTEAFF

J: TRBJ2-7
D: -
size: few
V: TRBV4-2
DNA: TGTGCCAGCAGCCAAGATCCGTTGGGCTACGAGCAGTACTTC
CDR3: CASSQDPLGYEQYF

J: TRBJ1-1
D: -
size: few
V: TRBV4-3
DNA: TGCGCCAGCAGCCAAGATGGCGGGGGCAGTACTGAAGCTTTCTTT
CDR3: CASSQDGGGSTEAFF

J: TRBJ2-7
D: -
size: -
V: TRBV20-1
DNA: TGCAGTGCTGCGCCGGGACGCCTGAGCTCCTACGAGCAGTACTTC
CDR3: CSAAPGRLSSYEQYF

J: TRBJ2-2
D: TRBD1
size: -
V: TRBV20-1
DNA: TGCAGTGCGGCAAGGGACAGGAGCACCGGGGAGCTGTTTTTT
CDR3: CSAARDRSTGELFF

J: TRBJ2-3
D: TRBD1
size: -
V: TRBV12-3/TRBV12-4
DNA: TGTGCCAGCAGCCGACAGGGTGGCGGCACAGATACGCAGTATTTT
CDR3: CASSRQGGGTDTQYF

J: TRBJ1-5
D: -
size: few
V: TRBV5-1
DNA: TGCGCCAGCAGCTTGATTACTGGGGTTCATAGCAATCAGCCCCAGCATTTT
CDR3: CASSLITGVHSNQPQHF

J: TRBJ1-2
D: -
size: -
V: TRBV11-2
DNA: TGTGCCAGCAGCACGGGACCAGCGAGGAGGTACACCTTC
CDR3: CASSTGPARRYTF

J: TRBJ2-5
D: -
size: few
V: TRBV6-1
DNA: TGTGCCAGCAGCCACGCCGGGACTCCAAAAGAGACCCAGTACTTC
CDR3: CASSHAGTPKETQYF

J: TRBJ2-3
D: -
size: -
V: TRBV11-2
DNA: TGTGCCAGCAGCTTAAAGCCCGGCGGGGCGTTATTGAATACGCAGTATTTT
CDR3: CASSLKPGGALLNTQYF

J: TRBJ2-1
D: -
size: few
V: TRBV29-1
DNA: TGCAGCGCCTTCAACAATGAGCAGTTCTTC
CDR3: CSAFNNEQFF

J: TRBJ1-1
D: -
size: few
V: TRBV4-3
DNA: TGCGCCAGCAGCCCCCGACTCCTGAACACTGAAGCTTTCTTT
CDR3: CASSPRLLNTEAFF

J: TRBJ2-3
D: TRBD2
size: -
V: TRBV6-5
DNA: TGTGCCAGCACTTTGTCGGGAGGGAAAGGAGATACGCAGTATTTT
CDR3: CASTLSGGKGDTQYF

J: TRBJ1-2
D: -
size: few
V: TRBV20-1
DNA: TGCAGTGCCCCCGACACCTATGGCTACACCTTC
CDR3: CSAPDTYGYTF

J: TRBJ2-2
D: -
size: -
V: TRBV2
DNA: TGTGCCAGCAGTGAAGCGCGGCTCAACACCGGGGAGCTGTTTTTT
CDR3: CASSEARLNTGELFF

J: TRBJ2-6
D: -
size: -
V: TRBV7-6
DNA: TGTGCCAGCAGCTCTACATCCTCTGGGGCCAACGTCCTGACTTTC
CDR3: CASSSTSSGANVLTF

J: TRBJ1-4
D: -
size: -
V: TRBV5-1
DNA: TGCGCCAGCAGCCAGGACAGCGGTAATGAAAAACTGTTTTTT
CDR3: CASSQDSGNEKLFF

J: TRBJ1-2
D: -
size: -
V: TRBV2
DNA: TGTGCCAGCCGGGCAGGGAGTGGCTACACCTTC
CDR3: CASRAGSGYTF

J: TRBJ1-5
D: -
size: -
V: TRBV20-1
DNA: TGCAGTGCTCGGGGCACTGGGAATAGCGGCAATCAGCCCCAGCATTTT
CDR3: CSARGTGNSGNQPQHF

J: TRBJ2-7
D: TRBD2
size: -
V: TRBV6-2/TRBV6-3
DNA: TGTGCCAGCAGTTACGGACTAGCGGGGACCTACGAGCAGTACTTC
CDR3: CASSYGLAGTYEQYF

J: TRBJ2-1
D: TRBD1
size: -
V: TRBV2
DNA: TGTGCCAGCAGGCGGGGACAGGGGGTCAATGAGCAGTTCTTC
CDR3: CASRRGQGVNEQFF

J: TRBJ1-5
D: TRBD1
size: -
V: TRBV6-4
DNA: TGTGCCAGCACCTGGGAGGAGGGGGCGAGGTATAGCAATCAGCCCCAGCATTTT
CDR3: CASTWEEGARYSNQPQHF

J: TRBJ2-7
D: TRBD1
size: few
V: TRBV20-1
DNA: TGCAGTGTCACCCCGGACAGGGGGGGATCCTACGAGCAGTACTTC
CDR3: CSVTPDRGGSYEQYF